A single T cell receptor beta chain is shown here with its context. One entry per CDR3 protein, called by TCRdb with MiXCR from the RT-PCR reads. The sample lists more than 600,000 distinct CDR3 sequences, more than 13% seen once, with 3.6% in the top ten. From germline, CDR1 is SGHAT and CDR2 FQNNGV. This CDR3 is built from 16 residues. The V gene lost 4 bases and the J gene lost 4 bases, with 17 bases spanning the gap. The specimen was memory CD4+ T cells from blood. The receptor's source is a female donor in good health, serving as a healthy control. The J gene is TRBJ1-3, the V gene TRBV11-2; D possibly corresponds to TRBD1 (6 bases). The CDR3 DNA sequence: TGTGCCAGCAGCTCCTTTCGGGGGCAGAGGGGAAACACCATATATTTT. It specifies CASSSFRGQRGNTIYF.